This TCR beta chain comes out of a study of shared clonotypes between healthy human individuals. Study information: Used for every donor were three CD4 naive, three CD4 memory, two CD8 naive and one CD8 memory plate.

This CDR3 region has 13 residues. Germline assignment: CDR1 LNHDA and CDR2 SQIVND (reference sequence). Trimming cost V 1 base and J 9 bases, with 13 bases left between them. Using immunoSEQ multiplex PCR, the repertoire was profiled, and TCRdb retains in-frame clones only, with some absent. The sample yields approximately 1.9 million clones, around 93% seen once. The naive CD8 fraction comprised CD45RO-negative cells positively selected for CCR7 and excluded terminally differentiated effector memory CD45RA+ cells. The receptor was derived from a man between 18 and 35 years old in good health. Some clones in this sample may be carry-over from other donors' samples. The chain combines TRBV19 with TRBJ2-7, with D possibly being TRBD2 (5 bases). The sample comprised naive CD8+ T cells from PBMCs. The CDR3 DNA follows: TGTGCCAGTAGTATAGGTCTGTCCGCGGGGCAGTACTTC. Its translation: CASSIGLSAGQYF.